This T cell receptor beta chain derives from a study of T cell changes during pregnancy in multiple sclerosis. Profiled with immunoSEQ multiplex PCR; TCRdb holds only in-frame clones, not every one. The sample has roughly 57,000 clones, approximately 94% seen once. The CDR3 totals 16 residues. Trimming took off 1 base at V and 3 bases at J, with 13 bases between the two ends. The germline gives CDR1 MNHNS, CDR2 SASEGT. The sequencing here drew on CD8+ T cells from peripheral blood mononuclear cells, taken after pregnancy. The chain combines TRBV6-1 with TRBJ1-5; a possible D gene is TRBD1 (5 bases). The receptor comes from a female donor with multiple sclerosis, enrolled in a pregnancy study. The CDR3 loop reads CASSEESRVSNQPQHF. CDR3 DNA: TGTGCCAGCAGTGAAGAAAGCAGGGTATCCAATCAGCCCCAGCATTTT.